These 17 T cell receptor beta chains were sequenced from one sample in a study of a mutant IDH1 vaccine in newly diagnosed glioma. The antigens of these receptors remain unknown. Assay: immunoSEQ multiplex PCR; the TCRdb copy retains only in-frame clones and omits some. The table records tens of thousands of clones, 85% to 90% of them present only once. Documented time point: week 35, safety follow-up. A single vaccine dose contained 300 ug of mutant IDH1 20-mer peptide, and topical imiquimod was used with it. Sequencing used PBMCs, obtained from a glioma patient whose treatment included an IDH1 peptide vaccine. The receptors originated from a man aged 25-45 years with glioma.

The genes are TRBV7-9 and TRBJ1-2, with D hard to call. The germline V gene has CDR1 SEHNR and CDR2 FQNEAQ (reference sequence). This CDR3 is 12 amino acids long. Trimming cost V 6 bases and J 2 bases, with 7 bases left between them. The CDR3 sequence: CASRSTNYGYTF. The CDR3 DNA reads as TGTGCCAGCAGATCTACCAACTATGGCTACACCTTC.

This clone was seen just once. The V and J genes are TRBV7-2 and TRBJ2-7; D gene unclear. CDR1 and CDR2 (germline): SGHTA, FQGNSA. The CDR3 has 14 residues. V shed 2 bases and J shed 3 bases, with 11 bases lying between them. The CDR3 DNA reads as TGTGCCAGCAGCTTAAGGCTCCCTATCTACGAGCAGTACTTC. Translation: CASSLRLPIYEQYF.

This clone has more than one count but fewer than ten. The V call is TRBV6-5, the J call TRBJ1-2; 9 bases are a match to TRBD1. Germline CDR1 is MNHEY and CDR2 is SVGAGI. The CDR3 extends over 13 amino acids. V lost 4 bases, J lost 8 bases, and 5 bases stayed unmatched. CDR3 in DNA: TGTGCCAGCAGTTCGGGACAGGGCGGGGGCTACACCTTC. It specifies CASSSGQGGGYTF.

This chain links TRBV27 with TRBJ1-6; no firm D call. Trimming pared 2 bases from V and 4 bases from J, leaving 3 bases between. CDR3 length: 13 amino acids. The germline gives CDR1 MNHEY, CDR2 SMNVEV (reference sequence). The CDR3 DNA follows: TGTGCCAGCAGTTTAGATTATAATTCACCCCTCCACTTT. This codes for CASSLDYNSPLHF.

This clone appeared a single time. This chain joins TRBV7-8 and TRBJ2-3, with TRBD2 matching 10 bases. This CDR3 contains 17 residues. The germline V gene has CDR1 SGHVS and CDR2 FQNEAQ. Trimming took 8 bases from V and 4 from J; bases not matched to a gene: 15. The CDR3 sequence: CASDAHGVAGGADTQYF. The CDR3, as DNA: TGTGCCAGCGACGCACACGGGGTAGCGGGAGGAGCAGATACGCAGTATTTT.

This chain uses TRBV5-5 with TRBJ2-3; D remains unclear. Germline V lookup: CDR1 SGHKS, CDR2 YYEKEE (reference sequence). The V end lost 4 bases, the J end lost 1 base, and 13 bases lay between the germline ends. CDR3 length equals 15 residues. CDR3 residues: CASSNLLGGTDTQYF. In DNA form, the CDR3 reads TGTGCCAGCAGCAACCTCCTAGGTGGCACAGATACGCAGTATTTT.

This chain links TRBV27 with TRBJ2-1; TRBD2 might be the D (5 bases). The ends were cut back, 3 bases at V and 8 bases at J, with 11 bases in the middle. CDR1 is MNHEY, CDR2 SMNVEV, per germline (reference sequence). The CDR3 has 13 amino acids. Here the CDR3 DNA reads TGTGCCAGCAGTTTGACTTTGCGGGATGAGCAGTTCTTC. Protein product: CASSLTLRDEQFF.

The chain links TRBV28 to TRBJ2-7; D call uncertain. The CDR3 runs 14 residues. Trimming took off 3 bases at V and 2 bases at J, with 11 bases between the two ends. From germline, CDR1 is MDHEN and CDR2 SYDVKM. The CDR3: CASSFTQEAYEQYF. DNA of the CDR3: TGTGCCAGCAGTTTTACACAAGAGGCCTACGAGCAGTACTTC.

The chain couples TRBV6-5 to TRBJ1-1, with no clear D. Germline V gene data show CDR1 as MNHEY and CDR2 as SVGAGI. Trimming pared 5 bases from V and 4 bases from J, leaving 14 bases between. This CDR3 region has 14 residues. Written as DNA, the CDR3 is TGTGCCAGCAGTATCCTCGCTCGGGGCACTGAAGCTTTCTTT. This encodes CASSILARGTEAFF.

This chain joins TRBV19 and TRBJ2-2; D remains ambiguous. From germline, CDR1 is LNHDA and CDR2 SQIVND (reference sequence). With 6 bases removed from V and 3 bases from J, the gap between germline ends came to 5 bases. The CDR3 covers 12 residues. The CDR3 DNA is TGTGCCAGTAGAGAGGACACCGGGGAGCTGTTTTTT. Residues: CASREDTGELFF.

The V gene is TRBV30, the J gene TRBJ2-3; D not resolved. Trimming shortened V by 1 base and J by 0 bases, and 11 bases separated the two germline ends. Germline CDR1 is GTSNPN and CDR2 is SVGIG (reference sequence). This CDR3 contains 15 residues. The CDR3 DNA sequence: TGTGCCTGGAGTGATCGGGCAGCTAGCACAGATACGCAGTATTTT. It encodes CAWSDRAASTDTQYF.

The chain links TRBV6-1 to TRBJ2-2, with TRBD2 matching 9 bases. The germline V gene has CDR1 MNHNS and CDR2 SASEGT. Unmatched junction bases numbered 8, after V lost 7 bases and J lost 5 bases. CDR3 length equals 15 residues. This CDR3 reads CASKSAGGWTGELFF. The CDR3 DNA reads as TGTGCCAGCAAATCAGCGGGAGGTTGGACCGGGGAGCTGTTTTTT.

J is TRBJ2-7 and V is TRBV7-8, with D tentatively TRBD1 (6 bases). The length of the CDR3 is 14 residues. Per germline, CDR1 SGHVS and CDR2 FQNEAQ. V gave up 5 bases and J gave up 5 bases, with 16 bases separating them. The CDR3 sequence: CASSPKQGRNEQYF. CDR3 coding DNA: TGTGCCAGCAGCCCAAAACAGGGTCGGAACGAGCAGTACTTC.

This clone has a single count. DNA of the CDR3: TGTGCCTGGAGTGCGTCCCCCCGAACGAACACCATATATTTT. Its translation is CAWSASPRTNTIYF. The rearrangement uses TRBV30 and TRBJ1-3; no clear D gene. Per germline, CDR1 GTSNPN and CDR2 SVGIG (reference sequence). The CDR3 covers 14 residues. Trimming pared 1 base from V and 7 bases from J, leaving 14 bases between.

This chain uses TRBV28 with TRBJ2-7; D remains unclear. Germline V gives CDR1 MDHEN, CDR2 SYDVKM. The CDR3 spans 11 residues. Trimming left V 2 bases short and J 3 bases short, with 2 bases between. The CDR3: CASSLDYEQYF. CDR3 DNA sequence: TGTGCCAGCAGTTTAGACTACGAGCAGTACTTC.

The gene calls are TRBV19 and TRBJ2-3, with 13 bases identical to TRBD2. Looked up from germline, CDR1 is LNHDA and CDR2 is SQIVND (reference sequence). V was clipped by 5 bases and J by 4 bases; unmatched bases: 3. This CDR3 region has 15 residues. The CDR3 here is CASSRTSGSSDTQYF. The CDR3 nucleotides read TGTGCCAGTAGTCGGACTAGCGGGAGTTCAGATACGCAGTATTTT.

The chain is built from TRBV5-1 and TRBJ2-7, with TRBD2 identical over 11 bases. Trimming took 4 bases from V and 0 from J; bases not matched to a gene: 6. The CDR3 runs to 16 residues. CDR1 is SGHRS, CDR2 YFSETQ, per germline. CDR3 residues: CASSPGLAGSSYEQYF. DNA of the CDR3: TGCGCCAGCAGCCCAGGACTAGCGGGTAGCTCCTACGAGCAGTACTTC.